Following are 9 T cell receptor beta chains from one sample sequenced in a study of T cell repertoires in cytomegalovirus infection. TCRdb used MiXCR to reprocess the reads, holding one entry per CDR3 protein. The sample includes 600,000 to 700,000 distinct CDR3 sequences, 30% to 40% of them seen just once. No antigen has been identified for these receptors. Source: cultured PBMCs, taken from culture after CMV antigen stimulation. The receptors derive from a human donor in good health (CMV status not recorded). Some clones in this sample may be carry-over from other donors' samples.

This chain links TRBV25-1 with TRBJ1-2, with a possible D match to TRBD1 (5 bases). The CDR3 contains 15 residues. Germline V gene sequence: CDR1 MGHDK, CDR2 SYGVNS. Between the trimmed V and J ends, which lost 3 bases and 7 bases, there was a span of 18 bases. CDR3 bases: TGTGCCAGCAGTGACCGGGGACGGCCTAGGGTTGGCTACACCTTC. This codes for CASSDRGRPRVGYTF.

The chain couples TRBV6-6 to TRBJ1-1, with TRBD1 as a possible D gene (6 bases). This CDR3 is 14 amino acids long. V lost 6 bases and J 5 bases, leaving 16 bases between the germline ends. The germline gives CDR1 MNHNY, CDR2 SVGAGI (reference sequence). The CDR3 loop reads CASSRGTRGTEAFF. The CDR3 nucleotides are TGTGCCAGCAGCCGAGGGACAAGGGGGACTGAAGCTTTCTTT.

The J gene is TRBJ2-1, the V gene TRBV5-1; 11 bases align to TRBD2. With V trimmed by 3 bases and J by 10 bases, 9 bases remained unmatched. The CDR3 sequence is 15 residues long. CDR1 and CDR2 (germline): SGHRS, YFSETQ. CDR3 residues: CASSYRLAGFVEQFF. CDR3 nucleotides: TGCGCCAGCAGCTATAGACTAGCGGGATTCGTGGAGCAGTTCTTC. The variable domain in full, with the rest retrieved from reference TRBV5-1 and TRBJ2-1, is KAGVTQTPRYLIKTRGQQVTLSCSPISGHRSVSWYQQTPGQGLQFLFEYFSETQRNKGNFPGRFSGRQFSNSRSEMNVSTLELGDSALYLCASSYRLAGFVEQFFGPGTRLTVL.

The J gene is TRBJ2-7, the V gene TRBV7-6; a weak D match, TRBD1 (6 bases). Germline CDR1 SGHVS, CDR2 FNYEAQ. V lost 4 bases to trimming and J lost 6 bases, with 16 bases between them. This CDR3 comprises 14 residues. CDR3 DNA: TGTGCCAGCAGCTGGGGGAACAGGGTCGGCGAGCAGTACTTC. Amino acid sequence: CASSWGNRVGEQYF.

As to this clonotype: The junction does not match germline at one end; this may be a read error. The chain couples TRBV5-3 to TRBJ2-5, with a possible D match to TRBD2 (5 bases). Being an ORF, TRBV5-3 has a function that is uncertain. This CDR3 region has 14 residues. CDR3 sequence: CASSYPGIPETQYF. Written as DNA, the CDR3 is TGTGCCAGCAGCTACCCGGGGATACCGGAGACCCAGTACTTC.

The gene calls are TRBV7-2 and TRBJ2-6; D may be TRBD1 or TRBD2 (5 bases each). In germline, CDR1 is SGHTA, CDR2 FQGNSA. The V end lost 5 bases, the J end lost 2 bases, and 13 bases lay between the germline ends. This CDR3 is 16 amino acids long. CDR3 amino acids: CASSPTRGTGANVLTF. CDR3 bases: TGTGCCAGCAGCCCAACGAGGGGAACTGGGGCCAACGTCCTGACTTTC.

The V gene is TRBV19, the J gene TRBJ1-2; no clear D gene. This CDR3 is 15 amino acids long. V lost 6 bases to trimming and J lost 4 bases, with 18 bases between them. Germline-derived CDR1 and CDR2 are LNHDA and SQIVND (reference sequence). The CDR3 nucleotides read TGTGCCAGTAGGGACGAGCCATCCCCTCCCTATGGCTACACCTTC. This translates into CASRDEPSPPYGYTF. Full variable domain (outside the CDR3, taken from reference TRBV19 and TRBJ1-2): DGGITQSPKYLFRKEGQNVTLSCEQNLNHDAMYWYRQDPGQGLRLIYYSQIVNDFQKGDIAEGYSVSREKKESFPLTVTSAQKNPTAFYLCASRDEPSPPYGYTFGSGTRLTVV.

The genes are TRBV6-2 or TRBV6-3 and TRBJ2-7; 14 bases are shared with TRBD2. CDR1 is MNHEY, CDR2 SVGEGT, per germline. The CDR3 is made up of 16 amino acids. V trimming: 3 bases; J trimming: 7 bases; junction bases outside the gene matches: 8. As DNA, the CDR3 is TGTGCCAGCAGTTATTCGACTAGCGGGAGGGCTTATGAGCAGTACTTC. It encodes CASSYSTSGRAYEQYF.

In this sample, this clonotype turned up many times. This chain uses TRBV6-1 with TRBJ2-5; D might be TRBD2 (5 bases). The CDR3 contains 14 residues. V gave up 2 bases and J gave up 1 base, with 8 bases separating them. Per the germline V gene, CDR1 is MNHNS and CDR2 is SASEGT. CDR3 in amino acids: CASSEMRAQETQYF. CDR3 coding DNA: TGTGCCAGCAGTGAAATGAGGGCCCAAGAGACCCAGTACTTC.